This record concerns one T cell receptor beta chain sequence. Its cognate antigen is unknown. Some clones are missing from TCRdb's copy, which holds only in-frame ones; the method was immunoSEQ multiplex PCR. The repertoire holds fewer than 20,000 clones, with 80% as singletons. This entry is derived from a study of graft-versus-host responses after intestinal transplantation. The overall study: Transplantation in recipients was multivisceral, liver-intestinal, or isolated intestinal.

Notes on the study in general: Early post-transplant HvG declines tracked with peak circulating GvH clone levels.

V trimming: 8 bases; J trimming: 7 bases; junction bases outside the gene matches: 13. This CDR3 is built from 15 residues. Per the germline V gene, CDR1 is MNHEY and CDR2 is SMNVEV (reference sequence). Graft tissue processing released intraepithelial and lamina propria lymphocytes. Sequencing was performed on ileum tissue, taken about 15 weeks after intestinal transplant. The TCR sequence derives from a human patient who received an intestinal transplant, so some T cells may come from the graft donor. The chain combines TRBV27 with TRBJ2-2, with TRBD2 matching over 7 bases. CDR3 region: CASSRASGSYGELFF. The CDR3 bases are TGTGCCAGCTCCCGGGCTAGCGGAAGCTACGGGGAGCTGTTTTTT.